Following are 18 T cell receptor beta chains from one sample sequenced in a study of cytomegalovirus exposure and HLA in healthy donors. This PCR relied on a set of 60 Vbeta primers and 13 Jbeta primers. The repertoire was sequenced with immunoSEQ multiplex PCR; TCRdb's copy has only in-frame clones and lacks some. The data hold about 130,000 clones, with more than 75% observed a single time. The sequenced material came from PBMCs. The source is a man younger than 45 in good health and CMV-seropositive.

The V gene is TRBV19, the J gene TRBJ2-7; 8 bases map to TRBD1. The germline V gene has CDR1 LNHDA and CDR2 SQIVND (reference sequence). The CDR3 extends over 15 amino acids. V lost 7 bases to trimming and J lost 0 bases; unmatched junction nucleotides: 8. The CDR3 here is CASTSGGASSYEQYF. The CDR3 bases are TGTGCCAGTACCTCAGGGGGCGCAAGCTCCTACGAGCAGTACTTC.

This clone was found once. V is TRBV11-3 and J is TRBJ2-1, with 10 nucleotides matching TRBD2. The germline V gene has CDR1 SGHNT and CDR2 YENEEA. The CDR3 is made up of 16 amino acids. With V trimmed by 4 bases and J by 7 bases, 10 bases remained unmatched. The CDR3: CASSSQSGRARNEQFF. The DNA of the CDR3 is TGTGCCAGCAGCTCTCAAAGCGGGAGGGCCAGGAATGAGCAGTTCTTC.

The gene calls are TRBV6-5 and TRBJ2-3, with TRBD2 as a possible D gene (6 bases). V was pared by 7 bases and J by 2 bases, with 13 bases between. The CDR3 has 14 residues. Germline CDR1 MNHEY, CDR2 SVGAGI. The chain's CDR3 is CASTAPGDTDTQYF. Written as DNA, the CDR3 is TGTGCCAGCACCGCGCCGGGGGACACAGATACGCAGTATTTT.

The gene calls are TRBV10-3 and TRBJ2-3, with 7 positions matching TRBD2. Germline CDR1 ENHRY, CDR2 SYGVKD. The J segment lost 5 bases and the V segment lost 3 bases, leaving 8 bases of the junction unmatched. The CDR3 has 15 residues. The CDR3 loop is CAISDQDGGLDTQYF. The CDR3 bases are TGTGCCATCAGTGACCAAGACGGGGGGTTAGATACGCAGTATTTT.

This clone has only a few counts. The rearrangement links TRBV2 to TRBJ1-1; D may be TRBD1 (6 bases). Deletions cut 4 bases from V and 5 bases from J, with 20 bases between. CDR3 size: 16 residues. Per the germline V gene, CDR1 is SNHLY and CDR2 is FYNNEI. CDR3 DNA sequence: TGTGCCAGCAGTGGGGAGGGATCGGGGGCATGGACTGAAGCTTTCTTT. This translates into CASSGEGSGAWTEAFF.

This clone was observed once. CDR3 sequence (DNA): TGCGCCAGCAGCCAAGCGGAGGAGGAGACCCAGTACTTC. This sequence encodes CASSQAEEETQYF. V usage is TRBV4-1 and J usage is TRBJ2-5; perhaps TRBD2 as D (5 bases). Germline CDR1 reads MGHRA; CDR2 reads YSYEKL. The CDR3 spans 13 residues. The V and J ends lost 1 base and 5 bases respectively, with 8 bases between them.

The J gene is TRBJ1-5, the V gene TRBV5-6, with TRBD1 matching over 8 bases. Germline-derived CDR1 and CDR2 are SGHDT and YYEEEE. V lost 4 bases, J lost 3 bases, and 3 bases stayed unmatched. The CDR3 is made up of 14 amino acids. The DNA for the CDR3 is TGTGCCAGCAGCCGACAGGGGCTCAATCAGCCCCAGCATTTT. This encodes CASSRQGLNQPQHF.

The DNA of the CDR3 is TGTGCCAGCAGTTTAAAGGGACAGGGGGGGTACGAGCAGTACTTC. Its translation: CASSLKGQGGYEQYF. The chain uses TRBV27 and TRBJ2-7; TRBD1 agrees at 11 bases. CDR3 length equals 15 residues. Germline loops: CDR1 MNHEY, CDR2 SMNVEV (reference sequence). Trimming removed 2 bases from V and 4 bases from J; junction bases left unmatched: 4.

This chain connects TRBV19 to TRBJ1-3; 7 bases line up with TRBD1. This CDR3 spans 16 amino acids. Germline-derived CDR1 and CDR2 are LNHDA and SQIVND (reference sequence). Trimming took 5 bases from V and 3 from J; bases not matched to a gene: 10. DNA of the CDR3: TGTGCCAGTAGTCTCCGACAGGGCCCCTTTGGAAACACCATATATTTT. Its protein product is CASSLRQGPFGNTIYF. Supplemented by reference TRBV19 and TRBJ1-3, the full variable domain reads DGGITQSPKYLFRKEGQNVTLSCEQNLNHDAMYWYRQDPGQGLRLIYYSQIVNDFQKGDIAEGYSVSREKKESFPLTVTSAQKNPTAFYLCASSLRQGPFGNTIYFGEGSWLTVV.

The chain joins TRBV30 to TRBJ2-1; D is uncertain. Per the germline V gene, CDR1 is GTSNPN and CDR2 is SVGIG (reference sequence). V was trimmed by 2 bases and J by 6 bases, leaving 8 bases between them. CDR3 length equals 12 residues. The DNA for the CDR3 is TGTGCCTGGAGTCGACAAACCAATGAGCAGTTCTTC. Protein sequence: CAWSRQTNEQFF.

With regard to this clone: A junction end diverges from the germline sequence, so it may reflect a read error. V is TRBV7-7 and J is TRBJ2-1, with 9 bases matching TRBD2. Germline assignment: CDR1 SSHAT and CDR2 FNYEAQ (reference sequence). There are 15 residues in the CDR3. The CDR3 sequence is CASSLGLAGRDEQFF. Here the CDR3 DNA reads TGTGCTAGCAGCTTAGGGCTAGCGGGACGCGATGAGCAGTTCTTC.

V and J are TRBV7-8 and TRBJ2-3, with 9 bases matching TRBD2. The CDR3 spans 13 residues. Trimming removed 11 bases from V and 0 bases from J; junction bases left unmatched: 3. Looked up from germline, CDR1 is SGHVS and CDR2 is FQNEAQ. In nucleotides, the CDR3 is TGTGCCGCGACTAGCGGTAGCACAGATACGCAGTATTTT. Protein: CAATSGSTDTQYF.

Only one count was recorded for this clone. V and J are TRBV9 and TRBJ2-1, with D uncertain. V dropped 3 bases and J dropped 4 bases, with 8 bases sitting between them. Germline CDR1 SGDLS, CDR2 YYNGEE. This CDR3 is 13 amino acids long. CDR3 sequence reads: CASSAPRYNEQFF. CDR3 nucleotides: TGTGCCAGCAGCGCCCCGCGATACAATGAGCAGTTCTTC.

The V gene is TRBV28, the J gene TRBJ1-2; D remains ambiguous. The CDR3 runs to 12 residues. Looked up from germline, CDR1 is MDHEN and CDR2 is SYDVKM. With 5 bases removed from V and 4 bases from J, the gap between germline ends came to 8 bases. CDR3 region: CASSPKLYGYTF. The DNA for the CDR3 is TGTGCCAGCAGTCCTAAACTCTATGGCTACACCTTC.

The CDR3 DNA follows: TGTGCCTGGAGTGTTGGGACAGGGCTGGGGACTGAAGCTTTCTTT. Translating gives CAWSVGTGLGTEAFF. The chain uses TRBV30 and TRBJ1-1; TRBD1 matches at 9 bases. CDR1 GTSNPN and CDR2 SVGIG come from the germline V gene (reference sequence). The CDR3 has 15 residues. With V trimmed by 0 bases and J by 5 bases, 7 bases remained unmatched.

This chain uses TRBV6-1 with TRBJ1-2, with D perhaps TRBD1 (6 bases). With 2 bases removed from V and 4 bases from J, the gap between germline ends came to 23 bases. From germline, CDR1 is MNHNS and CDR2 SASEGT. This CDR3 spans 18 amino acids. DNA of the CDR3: TGTGCCAGCAGTGAATTTCATGGGGCTACAGGGTTGGGCTATGGCTACACCTTC. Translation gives CASSEFHGATGLGYGYTF.

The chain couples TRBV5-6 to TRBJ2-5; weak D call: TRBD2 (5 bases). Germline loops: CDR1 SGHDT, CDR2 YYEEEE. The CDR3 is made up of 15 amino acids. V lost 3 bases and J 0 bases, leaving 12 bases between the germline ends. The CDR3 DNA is TGTGCCAGCAGCTCCTTAACGGGATACCAAGAGACCCAGTACTTC. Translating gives CASSSLTGYQETQYF.

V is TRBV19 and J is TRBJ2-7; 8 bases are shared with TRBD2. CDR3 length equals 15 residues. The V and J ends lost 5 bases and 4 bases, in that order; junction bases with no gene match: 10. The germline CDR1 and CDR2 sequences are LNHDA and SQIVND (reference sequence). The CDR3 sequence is CASSDRSGRGYEQYF. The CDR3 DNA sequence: TGTGCCAGTAGTGATCGGAGCGGGAGAGGGTACGAGCAGTACTTC.